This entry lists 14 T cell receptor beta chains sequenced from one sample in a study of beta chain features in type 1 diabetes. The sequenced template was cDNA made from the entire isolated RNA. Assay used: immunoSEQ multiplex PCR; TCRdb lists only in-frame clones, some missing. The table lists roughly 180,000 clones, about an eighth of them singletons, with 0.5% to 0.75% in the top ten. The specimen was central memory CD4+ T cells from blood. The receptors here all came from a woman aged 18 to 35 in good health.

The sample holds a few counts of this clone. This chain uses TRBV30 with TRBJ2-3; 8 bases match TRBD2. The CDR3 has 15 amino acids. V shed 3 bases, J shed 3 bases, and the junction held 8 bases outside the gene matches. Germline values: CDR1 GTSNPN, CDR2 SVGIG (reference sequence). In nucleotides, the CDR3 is TGTGCCTGGAGAGGACTAGCCCACATGACAGATACGCAGTATTTT. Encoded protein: CAWRGLAHMTDTQYF. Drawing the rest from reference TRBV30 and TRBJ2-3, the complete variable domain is SQTIHQWPATLVQPVGSPLSLECTVEGTSNPNLYWYRQAAGRGLQLLFYSVGIGQISSEVPQNLSASRPQDRQFILSSKKLLLSDSGFYLCAWRGLAHMTDTQYFGPGTRLTVL.

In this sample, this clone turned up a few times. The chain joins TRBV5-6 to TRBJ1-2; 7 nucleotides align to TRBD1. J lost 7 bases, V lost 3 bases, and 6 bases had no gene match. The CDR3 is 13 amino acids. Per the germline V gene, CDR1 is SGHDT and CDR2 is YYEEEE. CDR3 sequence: CASSYDRDIGYTF. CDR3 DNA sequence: TGTGCCAGCAGCTATGACAGGGACATTGGCTACACCTTC.

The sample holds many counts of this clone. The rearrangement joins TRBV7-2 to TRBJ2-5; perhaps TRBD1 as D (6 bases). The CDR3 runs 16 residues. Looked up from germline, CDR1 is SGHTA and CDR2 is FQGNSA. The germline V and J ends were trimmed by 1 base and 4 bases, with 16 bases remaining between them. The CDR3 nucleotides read TGTGCCAGCAGCTTAGGTGGCAGCACCAGGGGAGAGACCCAGTACTTC. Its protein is CASSLGGSTRGETQYF.

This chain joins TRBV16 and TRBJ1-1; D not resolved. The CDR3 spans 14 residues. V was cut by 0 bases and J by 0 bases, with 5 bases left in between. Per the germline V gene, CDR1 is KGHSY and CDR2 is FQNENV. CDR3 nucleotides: TGTGCCAGCAGCCAATCGCGGATGAACACTGAAGCTTTCTTT. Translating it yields CASSQSRMNTEAFF.

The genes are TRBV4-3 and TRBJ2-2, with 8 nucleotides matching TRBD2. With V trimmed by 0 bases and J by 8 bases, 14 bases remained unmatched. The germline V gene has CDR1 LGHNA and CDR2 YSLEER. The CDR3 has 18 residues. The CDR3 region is CASSQDLRGAGASGELFF. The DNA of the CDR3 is TGCGCCAGCAGCCAAGATCTCCGGGGAGCGGGAGCTTCTGGGGAGCTGTTTTTT.

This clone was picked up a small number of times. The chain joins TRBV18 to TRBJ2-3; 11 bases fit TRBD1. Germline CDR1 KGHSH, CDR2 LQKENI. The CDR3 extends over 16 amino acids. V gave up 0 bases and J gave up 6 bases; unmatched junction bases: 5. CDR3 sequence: CASSPPGTGGEDTQYF. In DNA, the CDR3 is TGTGCCAGCTCACCACCCGGGACAGGGGGTGAGGATACGCAGTATTTT.

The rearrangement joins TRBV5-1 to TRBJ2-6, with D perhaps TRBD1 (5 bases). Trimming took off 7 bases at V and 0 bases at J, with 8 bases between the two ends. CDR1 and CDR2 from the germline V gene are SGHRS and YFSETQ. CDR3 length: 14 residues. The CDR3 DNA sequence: TGCGCCAGCTCCGACAGCTCTGGGGCCAACGTCCTGACTTTC. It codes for CASSDSSGANVLTF.

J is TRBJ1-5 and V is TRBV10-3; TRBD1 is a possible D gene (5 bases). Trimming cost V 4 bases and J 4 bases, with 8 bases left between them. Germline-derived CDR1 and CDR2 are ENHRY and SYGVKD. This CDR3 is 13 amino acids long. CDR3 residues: CAISGGVNQPQHF. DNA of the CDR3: TGTGCCATCAGTGGGGGGGTTAATCAGCCCCAGCATTTT.

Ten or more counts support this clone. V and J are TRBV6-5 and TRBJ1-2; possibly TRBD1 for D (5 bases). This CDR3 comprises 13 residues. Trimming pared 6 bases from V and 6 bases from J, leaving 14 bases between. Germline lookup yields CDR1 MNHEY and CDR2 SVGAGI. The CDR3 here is CASSLGVRNGYTF. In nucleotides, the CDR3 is TGTGCCAGCAGCCTAGGGGTGCGGAATGGCTACACCTTC.

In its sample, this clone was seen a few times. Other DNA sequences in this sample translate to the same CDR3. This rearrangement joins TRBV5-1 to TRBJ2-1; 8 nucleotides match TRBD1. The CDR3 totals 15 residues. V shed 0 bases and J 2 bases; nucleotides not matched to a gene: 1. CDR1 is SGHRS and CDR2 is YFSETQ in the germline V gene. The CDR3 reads CASSLGQGPYNEQFF. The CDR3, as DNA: TGCGCCAGCAGCTTGGGACAGGGGCCCTACAATGAGCAGTTCTTC.

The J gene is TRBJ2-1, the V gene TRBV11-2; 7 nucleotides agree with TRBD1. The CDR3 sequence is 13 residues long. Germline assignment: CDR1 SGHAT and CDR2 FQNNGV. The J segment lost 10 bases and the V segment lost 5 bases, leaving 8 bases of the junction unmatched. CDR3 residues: CASSISRTGEQFF. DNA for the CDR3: TGTGCCAGCAGCATCAGTAGGACAGGCGAGCAGTTCTTC.

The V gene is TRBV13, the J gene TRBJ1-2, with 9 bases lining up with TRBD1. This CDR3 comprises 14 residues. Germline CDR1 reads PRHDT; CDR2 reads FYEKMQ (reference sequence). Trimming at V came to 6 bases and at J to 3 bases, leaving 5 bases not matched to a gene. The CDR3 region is CASSKDRGDYGYTF. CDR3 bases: TGTGCCAGCAGTAAGGACAGGGGTGACTATGGCTACACCTTC. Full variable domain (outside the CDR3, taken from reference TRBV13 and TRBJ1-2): AAGVIQSPRHLIKEKRETATLKCYPIPRHDTVYWYQQGPGQDPQFLISFYEKMQSDKGSIPDRFSAQQFSDYHSELNMSSLELGDSALYFCASSKDRGDYGYTFGSGTRLTVV.

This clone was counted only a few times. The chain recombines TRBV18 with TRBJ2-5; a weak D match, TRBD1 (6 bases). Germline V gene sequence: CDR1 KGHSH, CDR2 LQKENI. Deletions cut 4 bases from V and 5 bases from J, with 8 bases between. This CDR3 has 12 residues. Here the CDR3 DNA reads TGTGCCAGCTCACTGCAGGGGGAGACCCAGTACTTC. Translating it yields CASSLQGETQYF.

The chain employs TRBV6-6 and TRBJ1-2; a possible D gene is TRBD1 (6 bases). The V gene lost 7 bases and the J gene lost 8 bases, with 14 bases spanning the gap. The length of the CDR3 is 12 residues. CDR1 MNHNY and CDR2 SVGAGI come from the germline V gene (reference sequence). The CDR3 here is CASNPTGLGYTF. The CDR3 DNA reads TGTGCCAGCAACCCCACAGGGTTAGGCTACACCTTC.